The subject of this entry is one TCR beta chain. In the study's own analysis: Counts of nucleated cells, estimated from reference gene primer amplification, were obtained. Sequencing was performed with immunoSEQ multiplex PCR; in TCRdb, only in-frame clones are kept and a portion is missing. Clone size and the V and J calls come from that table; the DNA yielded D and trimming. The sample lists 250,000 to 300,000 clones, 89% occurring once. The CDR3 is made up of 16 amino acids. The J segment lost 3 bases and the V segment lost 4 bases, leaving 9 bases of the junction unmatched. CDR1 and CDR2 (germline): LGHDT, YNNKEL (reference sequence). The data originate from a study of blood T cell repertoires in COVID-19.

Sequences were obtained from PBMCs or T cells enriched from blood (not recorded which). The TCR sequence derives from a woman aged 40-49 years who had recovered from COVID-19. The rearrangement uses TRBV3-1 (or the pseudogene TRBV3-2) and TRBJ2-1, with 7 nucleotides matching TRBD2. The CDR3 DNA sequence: TGTGCCAGCAGCCCAGAAAACGGGGGGAACTACAATGAGCAGTTCTTC. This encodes CASSPENGGNYNEQFF.